Below are 21 T cell receptor beta chains sequenced from a single sample in a study of human T cells and chemical hapten exposure. MiXCR, run by TCRdb on the RACE reads, gives a single entry per CDR3 protein. The sample lists 65,000 to 90,000 distinct CDR3 sequences, 12% to 15% occurring once. The time point here: pre-sensitization, week 0. Treatment described: therapeutic diphenylcyclopropenone sensitization with weekly scalp DPC. Sequencing used whole blood, obtained in connection with sensitization to the hapten diphenylcyclopropenone (DPC). These receptors originate from a woman in her forties or fifties with alopecia areata. Some clones in this sample may be carry-over from other donors' samples.

The chain is built from TRBV3-1 and TRBJ2-7; D is tentatively TRBD1 or TRBD2 (5 bases each). Trimming shortened V by 1 base and J by 0 bases, and 19 bases separated the two germline ends. The V gene's germline CDR1 is LGHDT and CDR2 YNNKEL (reference sequence). The length of the CDR3 is 18 residues. Here the CDR3 reads CASSQGRGFGWASYEQYF. For the CDR3, the DNA is TGTGCCAGCAGCCAAGGTCGGGGCTTCGGGTGGGCCTCCTACGAGCAGTACTTC.

This clonotype was recorded a few times. The chain recombines TRBV20-1 with TRBJ1-5, with TRBD1 identical over 11 bases. In germline, CDR1 is DFQATT, CDR2 SNEGSKA (reference sequence). Losses at the gene ends were 5 bases for V and 6 bases for J; bases not matched to a gene: 3. The CDR3 spans 13 residues. The CDR3: CSAGQGAGQPQHF. Here the CDR3 DNA reads TGCAGTGCTGGACAGGGGGCCGGTCAGCCCCAGCATTTT.

The gene calls are TRBV7-2 and TRBJ2-1; TRBD2 matches at 10 bases. CDR3 length equals 16 residues. Germline V gives CDR1 SGHTA, CDR2 FQGNSA. V was clipped by 0 bases and J by 7 bases; unmatched bases: 6. CDR3 amino acids: CASSLASSGRVNEQFF. The CDR3, as DNA: TGTGCCAGCAGCTTAGCGTCTAGCGGGAGAGTAAATGAGCAGTTCTTC.

V usage is TRBV15 and J usage is TRBJ2-7, with TRBD1 matching 9 bases. The length of the CDR3 is 16 residues. Unmatched junction bases numbered 7, after V lost 3 bases and J lost 1 base. Germline V CDR1 and CDR2: LNHNV, YYDKDF (reference sequence). CDR3 nucleotides: TGTGCCACCAGCAGCAGATCCGGGACAGGGTCCTACGAGCAGTACTTC. This gives the protein CATSSRSGTGSYEQYF.

In this sample, this clonotype turned up many times. The chain uses TRBV10-1 and TRBJ1-5; no clear D. V was cut by 2 bases and J by 0 bases, with 2 bases left in between. CDR3 length: 13 amino acids. The germline V gene encodes CDR1 WNHNN and CDR2 SYGVQD (reference sequence). The CDR3 DNA sequence: TGCGCCAGCAGTGAGACTAGCAATCAGCCCCAGCATTTT. This encodes CASSETSNQPQHF.

This chain joins TRBV5-1 and TRBJ2-7; TRBD1 might be the D (5 bases). Per germline, CDR1 SGHRS and CDR2 YFSETQ. The CDR3 has 15 residues. V dropped 0 bases and J dropped 2 bases, with 12 bases sitting between them. The CDR3 sequence: CASSLVTGPTYEQYF. The CDR3 coding sequence is TGCGCCAGCAGCTTGGTAACAGGCCCAACCTACGAGCAGTACTTC. Together with reference TRBV5-1 and TRBJ2-7, the CDR3 gives the full variable domain: KAGVTQTPRYLIKTRGQQVTLSCSPISGHRSVSWYQQTPGQGLQFLFEYFSETQRNKGNFPGRFSGRQFSNSRSEMNVSTLELGDSALYLCASSLVTGPTYEQYFGPGTRLTVT.

The V and J genes are TRBV20-1 and TRBJ2-7; possible D gene TRBD1, 5 bases. The germline CDR1 and CDR2 sequences are DFQATT and SNEGSKA (reference sequence). The ends were cut back, 1 base at V and 6 bases at J, with 19 bases in the middle. This CDR3 region has 15 residues. The CDR3 spells CSARGPSVPQGEQYF. For the CDR3, the DNA is TGCAGTGCTAGAGGGCCGTCGGTCCCCCAGGGCGAGCAGTACTTC.

The J gene is TRBJ2-1, the V gene TRBV6-5, with D unresolved. The V end was cut by 6 bases, the J end by 4 bases, with 13 bases between. The CDR3 runs 14 residues. Germline CDR1 MNHEY, CDR2 SVGAGI. As DNA, the CDR3 is TGTGCCAGCAGCGCGGCACAAAAGTACAATGAGCAGTTCTTC. Encoded protein: CASSAAQKYNEQFF.

This chain connects TRBV6-2 or TRBV6-3 to TRBJ2-5; the D is unclear. The ends were cut back, 7 bases at V and 4 bases at J, with 7 bases in the middle. Germline CDR1 and CDR2: MNHEY and SVGEGT. The CDR3 is made up of 11 amino acids. CDR3 sequence: CASTTGETQYF. In DNA, the CDR3 is TGTGCCAGCACCACGGGAGAGACCCAGTACTTC.

This clonotype occurred a few times. The genes are TRBV7-7 and TRBJ2-2; tentatively, D is TRBD2 (7 bases). The CDR3 is made up of 16 amino acids. Germline-derived CDR1 and CDR2 are SSHAT and FNYEAQ (reference sequence). V lost 6 bases and J 4 bases, leaving 18 bases between the germline ends. CDR3 residues: CASSFSGGPTTGELFF. DNA of the CDR3: TGTGCCAGCAGTTTTTCCGGGGGGCCTACCACCGGGGAGCTGTTTTTT.

This clonotype showed up just a few times. The V and J genes are TRBV30 and TRBJ1-2; 7 bases fit TRBD1. Germline loops: CDR1 GTSNPN, CDR2 SVGIG (reference sequence). CDR3 length: 14 amino acids. Losses at the gene ends were 4 bases for V and 7 bases for J; bases not matched to a gene: 12. CDR3 coding DNA: TGTGCCTGGATATTCAAGGGGGCCTCTAGTGGCTACACCTTC. Translating gives CAWIFKGASSGYTF.

This clonotype was recorded a few times. The chain links TRBV20-1 to TRBJ2-7; D remains unclear. Trimming removed 3 bases from V and 3 bases from J, with 6 bases in between. The germline V gene has CDR1 DFQATT and CDR2 SNEGSKA (reference sequence). The CDR3 spans 11 residues. The CDR3 DNA reads TGCAGTGCTAGTCCCGGCTACGAGCAGTACTTC. It is translated as CSASPGYEQYF.

J is TRBJ2-7 and V is TRBV9, with D perhaps being TRBD1 or TRBD2 (5 bases each). The CDR3 has 12 amino acids. With 3 bases removed from V and 7 bases from J, the gap between germline ends came to 11 bases. The germline V gene encodes CDR1 SGDLS and CDR2 YYNGEE. The CDR3 loop reads CASSAGRGEQYF. CDR3 DNA: TGTGCCAGCAGCGCGGGACGAGGTGAGCAGTACTTC.

V usage is TRBV4-1 and J usage is TRBJ2-2; D call uncertain. The V gene's germline CDR1 is MGHRA and CDR2 YSYEKL. V was pared by 0 bases and J by 1 base, with 12 bases between. The CDR3 totals 17 residues. CDR3 protein: CASSQDDLLLNTGELFF. CDR3 in DNA: TGCGCCAGCAGCCAAGATGATCTCCTTTTGAACACCGGGGAGCTGTTTTTT.

This chain links TRBV5-1 with TRBJ2-5; 7 nucleotides agree with TRBD2. This CDR3 spans 15 amino acids. The germline gives CDR1 SGHRS, CDR2 YFSETQ. The trim removed 5 bases at V and 2 bases at J, leaving 9 bases unmatched. CDR3 protein: CASSFPGTTQETQYF. CDR3 bases: TGCGCCAGCAGTTTTCCCGGGACTACACAAGAGACCCAGTACTTC.

J is TRBJ2-7 and V is TRBV6-5, with 9 bases aligning to TRBD2. The CDR3 runs to 15 residues. The J segment lost 3 bases and the V segment lost 0 bases, leaving 3 bases of the junction unmatched. Germline V gene sequence: CDR1 MNHEY, CDR2 SVGAGI. CDR3: CASSYSTSGLYEQYF. The CDR3 DNA reads TGTGCCAGCAGTTACTCGACTAGCGGCCTCTACGAGCAGTACTTC.

The V and J genes are TRBV20-1 and TRBJ1-4; 7 positions match TRBD1. J lost 5 bases, V lost 0 bases, and 12 bases had no gene match. This CDR3 spans 17 amino acids. Germline V lookup: CDR1 DFQATT, CDR2 SNEGSKA (reference sequence). The CDR3 region has the DNA TGCAGTGCTAGAGATGGGCGGGACAGAATCCTCAATGAAAAACTGTTTTTT. Translated: CSARDGRDRILNEKLFF.

This clonotype was recorded a few times. The chain links TRBV20-1 to TRBJ2-1, with 8 nucleotides matching TRBD2. This CDR3 has 16 residues. The ends lost 0 bases at V and 4 bases at J; junction bases unmatched: 8. CDR1 and CDR2 from the germline V gene are DFQATT and SNEGSKA (reference sequence). The CDR3, as DNA: TGCAGTGCTAGAGATTCCGGGAGGGATTCATACAATGAGCAGTTCTTC. Amino acid sequence: CSARDSGRDSYNEQFF.

This clonotype was counted ten times or more. The chain recombines TRBV28 with TRBJ2-7, with a possible D match to TRBD1 (5 bases). Trimming took 2 bases from V and 0 from J, leaving 11 bases between them. The germline gives CDR1 MDHEN, CDR2 SYDVKM. This CDR3 is 15 amino acids long. In DNA form, the CDR3 reads TGTGCCAGCAGTTTAGGGGCCAGCAGCTCCTACGAGCAGTACTTC. It specifies CASSLGASSSYEQYF.

The chain joins TRBV4-2 to TRBJ1-1; D unclear. The CDR3 extends over 12 amino acids. CDR1 and CDR2 (germline): LGHNA, YNFKEQ. V was clipped by 3 bases and J by 3 bases, with 5 bases between them. This CDR3 is CASSHSHTEAFF. In nucleotides, the CDR3 is TGTGCCAGCAGCCACAGCCACACTGAAGCTTTCTTT.

This clonotype was observed a handful of times. J is TRBJ2-7 and V is TRBV5-1; 7 bases align to TRBD1. CDR1 SGHRS and CDR2 YFSETQ come from the germline V gene. V was pared by 4 bases and J by 0 bases, with 10 bases of the junction left unmatched. The CDR3 consists of 16 residues. CDR3 region: CASSAGRDSHSYEQYF. The DNA of the CDR3 is TGCGCCAGCAGCGCTGGTAGGGACAGTCACTCCTACGAGCAGTACTTC.